The 21 T cell receptor beta chains below were found in one sample sequenced in a study of beta chain features in type 1 diabetes. Study-wide results and limits: Shortening of TCRB CDR3s, moderate but significant, appeared in all four CD4+ subsets of Type 1 diabetes patients.

These receptors lack a known antigen. As every portion of the isolated RNA was reverse transcribed, the sequencing read expressed TCRB transcripts. The data were produced by immunoSEQ multiplex PCR, yet TCRdb's version contains in-frame clones alone and is incomplete. The sample holds 500,000 to 850,000 clones, more than 12% seen once. The sequencing input was naive CD4+ T cells from blood. All receptors come from a man aged 18 to 29 with type 1 diabetes.

The CDR3 coding sequence is TGTGCCTGGAGTGAGAAGGGCAGCGGGTTGGGTGAAGCTTTCTTT. Translating it yields CAWSEKGSGLGEAFF. The chain combines TRBV30 with TRBJ1-1, with unresolved D. The CDR3 covers 15 residues. With 1 base removed from V and 7 bases from J, the gap between germline ends came to 19 bases. In germline, CDR1 is GTSNPN, CDR2 SVGIG (reference sequence).

This clone was seen more than once but under ten times. This chain connects TRBV30 to TRBJ2-5; the match to TRBD2 covers 10 bases. Trimming at V came to 0 bases and at J to 5 bases, leaving 6 bases not matched to a gene. Germline values: CDR1 GTSNPN, CDR2 SVGIG (reference sequence). This CDR3 region has 15 residues. The CDR3 protein is CAWSVGLAGVETQYF. The CDR3 bases are TGTGCCTGGAGTGTAGGGCTAGCGGGGGTGGAGACCCAGTACTTC.

This clone was counted between two and nine times. The chain combines TRBV7-9 with TRBJ1-4; TRBD1 matches 8 bases. Per the germline V gene, CDR1 is SEHNR and CDR2 is FQNEAQ (reference sequence). The CDR3 has 14 residues. V trimming: 3 bases; J trimming: 8 bases; junction bases outside the gene matches: 5. CDR3 nucleotide sequence: TGTGCCAGCAGCTTTCGACAGGGGAGCGAAAAACTGTTTTTT. Translating it yields CASSFRQGSEKLFF.

J is TRBJ1-1 and V is TRBV15; unclear D gene. Germline V gene sequence: CDR1 LNHNV, CDR2 YYDKDF (reference sequence). Trimming cost V 0 bases and J 10 bases, with 12 bases left between them. The CDR3 is 13 residues long. The CDR3 DNA is TGTGCCACCAGCAGAGATCGTGCGGGAGGAGCTTTCTTT. It translates to CATSRDRAGGAFF. Full variable domain (rest looked up from reference TRBV15 and TRBJ1-1): DAMVIQNPRYQVTQFGKPVTLSCSQTLNHNVMYWYQQKSSQAPKLLFHYYDKDFNNEADTPDNFQSRRPNTSFCFLDIRSPGLGDTAMYLCATSRDRAGGAFFGQGTRLTVV.

This clone was detected a few times. The chain combines TRBV7-2 with TRBJ1-1; maybe TRBD1 (5 bases). Germline CDR1 SGHTA, CDR2 FQGNSA. The CDR3 is 14 residues long. V was trimmed by 1 base and J by 5 bases, leaving 11 bases between them. CDR3 sequence reads: CASSLGGPGTEAFF. Here the CDR3 DNA reads TGTGCCAGCAGCTTAGGGGGCCCGGGGACTGAAGCTTTCTTT.

The chain links TRBV11-2 to TRBJ2-7; the D gene is possibly TRBD2 (6 bases). The CDR3 spans 15 residues. V lost 5 bases and J lost 3, with 17 bases in between. The germline V gene encodes CDR1 SGHAT and CDR2 FQNNGV. CDR3 residues: CASSPPSAGSYEQYF. The CDR3 bases are TGTGCCAGCAGCCCACCTTCAGCGGGCAGCTACGAGCAGTACTTC. The whole variable domain, remainder taken from reference TRBV11-2 and TRBJ2-7, is EAGVAQSPRYKIIEKRQSVAFWCNPISGHATLYWYQQILGQGPKLLIQFQNNGVVDDSQLPKDRFSAERLKGVDSTLKIQPAKLEDSAVYLCASSPPSAGSYEQYFGPGTRLTVT.

V is TRBV30 and J is TRBJ2-5; 7 positions match TRBD2. Germline V CDR1 and CDR2: GTSNPN, SVGIG (reference sequence). This CDR3 contains 15 residues. Trimming removed 0 bases from V and 4 bases from J; junction bases left unmatched: 8. CDR3 loop: CAWSVLAGVSETQYF. The CDR3 nucleotides read TGTGCCTGGAGTGTACTTGCGGGAGTCTCAGAGACCCAGTACTTC. The full variable domain, with the rest looked up from reference TRBV30 and TRBJ2-5, is SQTIHQWPATLVQPVGSPLSLECTVEGTSNPNLYWYRQAAGRGLQLLFYSVGIGQISSEVPQNLSASRPQDRQFILSSKKLLLSDSGFYLCAWSVLAGVSETQYFGPGTRLLVL.

The chain joins TRBV25-1 to TRBJ2-3, with D possibly being TRBD1 (6 bases). Germline values: CDR1 MGHDK, CDR2 SYGVNS. With 3 bases removed from V and 4 bases from J, the gap between germline ends came to 11 bases. CDR3 length: 14 residues. The CDR3: CASSDGRGADTQYF. The CDR3 DNA reads TGTGCCAGCAGTGATGGCAGGGGAGCAGATACGCAGTATTTT.

A few counts support this clone. The chain joins TRBV10-3 to TRBJ2-5; 8 bases align to TRBD2. CDR3 length: 16 amino acids. The germline gives CDR1 ENHRY, CDR2 SYGVKD. The ends lost 7 bases at V and 1 base at J; junction bases unmatched: 11. CDR3 DNA sequence: TGTGCCATCAAGGATTCGGACGGGGGGGTCCAAGAGACCCAGTACTTC. It codes for CAIKDSDGGVQETQYF.

This clone was observed a few times. This same CDR3 is encoded by further DNA sequences in the sample. The chain is built from TRBV6-5 and TRBJ2-7; D gene unclear. This CDR3 is 14 amino acids long. Germline CDR1 reads MNHEY; CDR2 reads SVGAGI. V was shortened by 0 bases and J by 3 bases, with 9 bases between the two germline ends. CDR3 sequence: CASSYSAGNYEQYF. CDR3 nucleotide sequence: TGTGCCAGCAGTTACTCGGCCGGAAACTACGAGCAGTACTTC.

The V gene is TRBV19, the J gene TRBJ2-1, with TRBD2 as a possible D gene (5 bases). V gave up 3 bases and J gave up 3 bases, with 12 bases separating them. Germline V gene data show CDR1 as LNHDA and CDR2 as SQIVND (reference sequence). This CDR3 has 15 residues. The DNA of the CDR3 is TGTGCCAGTAGTATTGACCCCGGGAACTACAATGAGCAGTTCTTC. This encodes CASSIDPGNYNEQFF.

This clone has more than one count but fewer than ten. V is TRBV7-2 and J is TRBJ2-1; 8 bases fit TRBD2. Germline V gene sequence: CDR1 SGHTA, CDR2 FQGNSA. V was clipped by 2 bases and J by 4 bases; unmatched bases: 13. CDR3 size: 18 residues. The CDR3 nucleotides read TGTGCCAGCAGCTTAAGGCCCGCCTCTAGCGGGTTTTACAATGAGCAGTTCTTC. The encoded protein is CASSLRPASSGFYNEQFF.

The chain combines TRBV10-3 with TRBJ1-1; 11 bases are a match to TRBD1. CDR1 is ENHRY and CDR2 is SYGVKD in the germline V gene. J was trimmed by 7 bases and V by 11 bases; bases with no gene match: 9. This CDR3 has 13 amino acids. This CDR3 is CAASGTGGNEAFF. In DNA form, the CDR3 reads TGTGCCGCATCCGGGACAGGGGGAAATGAAGCTTTCTTT.

V is TRBV30 and J is TRBJ1-5; no clear D gene. Between the trimmed V and J ends, which lost 8 bases and 2 bases, there was a span of 16 bases. Germline assignment: CDR1 GTSNPN and CDR2 SVGIG (reference sequence). CDR3 size: 14 residues. In DNA form, the CDR3 reads TGTGCCGTACAACCCTGGGGAGGCAATCAGCCCCAGCATTTT. Residues: CAVQPWGGNQPQHF.

This clone has a handful of counts. DNA for the CDR3: TGCAGCGTTCAAGGGTATAGCGGGAGCACAGATACGCAGTATTTT. It yields the protein CSVQGYSGSTDTQYF. The rearrangement links TRBV29-1 to TRBJ2-3; 7 positions agree with TRBD2. The CDR3 has 15 residues. Germline loops: CDR1 SQVTM, CDR2 ANQGSEA. J gave up 0 bases and V 5 bases, and 8 bases lay outside the gene matches.

This clone was seen a few times. V and J are TRBV9 and TRBJ1-3; D is undetermined. The V gene lost 2 bases and the J gene lost 0 bases, with 12 bases spanning the gap. Germline CDR1 and CDR2: SGDLS and YYNGEE. The CDR3 loop spans 16 amino acids. The CDR3 nucleotides are TGTGCCAGCAGCGTCGGGTTATCCGACTCTGGAAACACCATATATTTT. Its protein product is CASSVGLSDSGNTIYF.

The chain is built from TRBV6-1 and TRBJ2-3; 8 bases line up with TRBD1. The CDR3 runs 16 residues. CDR1 and CDR2 (germline): MNHNS, SASEGT. J was trimmed by 0 bases and V by 2 bases; bases with no gene match: 4. The CDR3 sequence: CASSEHRGISTDTQYF. The CDR3 nucleotides read TGTGCCAGCAGTGAACACAGGGGGATCAGCACAGATACGCAGTATTTT.

This clone was observed a handful of times. This chain connects TRBV29-1 to TRBJ2-7, with a tentative D call TRBD1 (5 bases). Trimming removed 5 bases from V and 5 bases from J, with 10 bases in between. Looked up from germline, CDR1 is SQVTM and CDR2 is ANQGSEA. The length of the CDR3 is 11 residues. CDR3 in amino acids: CSVQGLDEQYF. The CDR3 nucleotides read TGCAGCGTTCAGGGCCTCGACGAGCAGTACTTC.

The chain is built from TRBV6-5 and TRBJ1-1; TRBD1 agrees at 7 bases. The CDR3 sequence is 13 residues long. The V segment lost 4 bases and the J segment 4 bases; nucleotides outside the gene matches: 3. The germline gives CDR1 MNHEY, CDR2 SVGAGI. The CDR3 is CASSFHRGTEAFF. The CDR3 DNA reads TGTGCCAGCAGTTTCCACAGGGGCACTGAAGCTTTCTTT.

This clone came up a few times. V is TRBV28 and J is TRBJ1-1, with 11 bases aligning to TRBD1. V lost 8 bases to trimming and J lost 3 bases; unmatched junction nucleotides: 8. The germline gives CDR1 MDHEN, CDR2 SYDVKM. This CDR3 is 15 amino acids long. CDR3 DNA: TGTGCCAGCTGGACCCCGGGACAGGGGGACACTGAAGCTTTCTTT. Translated: CASWTPGQGDTEAFF.

In this sample, this clone turned up a few times. The rearrangement joins TRBV19 to TRBJ2-1; perhaps TRBD2 as D (6 bases). V lost 4 bases and J 0 bases, leaving 13 bases between the germline ends. CDR1 LNHDA and CDR2 SQIVND come from the germline V gene (reference sequence). This CDR3 is 16 amino acids long. The CDR3 spells CASSRGLTSSYNEQFF. CDR3 in DNA: TGTGCCAGTAGTAGAGGACTAACCAGCTCCTACAATGAGCAGTTCTTC.